Only one count was recorded for the clone carrying this T cell receptor beta chain. Its antigen is as yet unknown. Method: immunoSEQ multiplex PCR; TCRdb's copy keeps in-frame clones and lacks some. The sample includes roughly 38,000 clones, over 75% of them seen just once. This sample is drawn from a study of PD-L1 blockade in urothelial cancer. Study details: Patients initiated atezolizumab at some point between 2014 and 2015 at 1,200 mg intravenously every 3 weeks. The median number of T cells present in blood samples was about 130,000. Study results and caveats: Where pretreatment blood TCR clonality fell below the median, better survival was predicted.

V gave up 6 bases and J gave up 10 bases, with 17 bases separating them. Germline CDR1 and CDR2: SGHNT and YYREEE (reference sequence). This CDR3 spans 13 amino acids. The genes are TRBV5-4 and TRBJ2-1; no clear D. Source: PBMCs, taken around atezolizumab (anti-PD-L1) treatment. The TCR sequence derives from a man aged 65 to 79 with urothelial cancer. In DNA, the CDR3 is TGTGCCAGCATCTTAGTTTACGATAGCGAGCAGTTCTTC. This codes for CASILVYDSEQFF.